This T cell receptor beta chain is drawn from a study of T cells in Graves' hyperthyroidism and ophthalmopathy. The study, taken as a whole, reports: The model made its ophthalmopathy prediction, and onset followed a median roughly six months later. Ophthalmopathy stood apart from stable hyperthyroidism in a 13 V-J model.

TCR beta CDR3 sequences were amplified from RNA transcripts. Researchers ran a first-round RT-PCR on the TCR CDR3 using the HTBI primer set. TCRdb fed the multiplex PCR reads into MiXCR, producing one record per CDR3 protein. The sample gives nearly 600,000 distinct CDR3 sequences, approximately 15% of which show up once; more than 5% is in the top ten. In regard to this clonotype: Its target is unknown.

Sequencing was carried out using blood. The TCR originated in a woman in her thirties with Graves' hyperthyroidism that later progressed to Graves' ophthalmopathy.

CDR3 DNA: TGTGCCAGCAGTGAAGTCAATCAGCCCCAGCATTTT. It is translated as CASSEVNQPQHF. The chain uses TRBV6-1 and TRBJ1-5; D not resolved. This CDR3 contains 12 residues. CDR1 MNHNS and CDR2 SASEGT come from the germline V gene. The germline V and J ends were trimmed by 1 base and 3 bases, with 1 base remaining between them.